Presented here are 8 T cell receptor beta chains from one specimen sequenced in a study of breast tumors, draining lymph nodes, adjacent tissues (dated by TCRdb to the mid-2010s). Libraries came from multiplex PCR. The instrument given in TCRdb is Illumina HiSeq 2000. The public reads were run again by TCRdb, first through fastp at Q25 and then through MiXCR, and only productive beta chains were kept. Each CDR3 protein gets just one entry, which takes the most common genes and DNA from the rows behind it. Across this sample there are 12,000 or so distinct CDR3 sequences, with about 37% seen only once. Roughly 15% of the sample comes from the top ten. Sequenced: breast tumor tissue. The receptors stem from a female donor with breast cancer. Some clones in this sample may be carry-over from other donors' samples.

J is TRBJ1-1 and V is TRBV5-1; no clear D. The CDR3 consists of 14 residues. CDR1 and CDR2 (germline): SGHRS, YFSETQ. Trimming cost V 0 bases and J 0 bases, with 6 bases left between them. The DNA of the CDR3 is TGCGCCAGCAGCTTGGCCCGGATGAACACTGAAGCTTTCTTT. As protein: CASSLARMNTEAFF.

The chain recombines TRBV11-2 with TRBJ2-3, with D uncertain. V shed 0 bases and J shed 3 bases, with 4 bases lying between them. The germline V gene has CDR1 SGHAT and CDR2 FQNNGV. The CDR3 extends over 13 amino acids. The CDR3: CASSLDPTDTQYF. The CDR3 nucleotides are TGTGCCAGCAGCTTAGATCCGACAGATACGCAGTATTTT. The full variable domain, rest sourced from reference TRBV11-2 and TRBJ2-3, is EAGVAQSPRYKIIEKRQSVAFWCNPISGHATLYWYQQILGQGPKLLIQFQNNGVVDDSQLPKDRFSAERLKGVDSTLKIQPAKLEDSAVYLCASSLDPTDTQYFGPGTRLTVL.

Remarks on this clonotype: A much larger clone sits a single nucleotide away, making a read error possible. Here the CDR3 omits its conserved ending phenylalanine or tryptophan, so a read error is the likely source. V gene TRBV5-1 combines with J gene TRBJ2-5; unclear D gene. Trimming pared 5 bases from V and 1 base from J, leaving 12 bases between. Germline lookup yields CDR1 SGHRS and CDR2 YFSETQ. This CDR3 contains 14 residues. The CDR3 sequence is CASRLTHIQETQYL. DNA of the CDR3: TGCGCCAGCAGGCTTACACATATCCAAGAGACCCAGTACCTC.

V and J are TRBV20-1 and TRBJ2-5, with no clear D. Germline values: CDR1 DFQATT, CDR2 SNEGSKA (reference sequence). The CDR3 has 11 residues. V shed 1 base and J shed 5 bases, with 5 bases lying between them. CDR3 residues: CSARAGETQYF. The CDR3 bases are TGCAGTGCTAGAGCTGGGGAGACCCAGTACTTC.

By share of the sample, this clonotype is medium-sized. CDR3 region: CATSGPSETQYF. Here the CDR3 DNA reads TGTGCCACCAGTGGGCCTTCCGAGACCCAGTACTTC. The chain uses TRBV24-1 and TRBJ2-5, with D hard to call. This CDR3 comprises 12 residues. Trimming cost V 5 bases and J 5 bases, with 8 bases left between them. Germline values: CDR1 KGHDR, CDR2 SFDVKD.

To note about this clonotype: Because the CDR3 is missing its conserved closing phenylalanine or tryptophan, this is likely a read error. V is TRBV10-3 and J is TRBJ2-1; 8 bases match TRBD1. Trimming took 11 bases from V and 0 from J; bases not matched to a gene: 18. This CDR3 contains 18 residues. Germline CDR1 is ENHRY and CDR2 is SYGVKD. CDR3 DNA sequence: TGTGCCGCATCGCGTAGGACAGGGAGCAGGAGCTCCTACAATGAGCAGTTCCTC. Its translation is CAASRRTGSRSSYNEQFL.

This clonotype was seen at least ten times. This chain's CDR3 is CSASFTGQETQYF. The CDR3, as DNA: TGCAGTGCTAGTTTCACAGGGCAAGAGACCCAGTACTTC. This chain joins TRBV20-1 and TRBJ2-5; a weak D match, TRBD1 (6 bases). Germline assignment: CDR1 DFQATT and CDR2 SNEGSKA (reference sequence). The CDR3 totals 13 residues. The V and J ends lost 3 bases and 2 bases respectively, with 10 bases between them.

This clonotype was seen ten or more times. V usage is TRBV6-1 and J usage is TRBJ2-1; possible D gene TRBD2, 6 bases. From germline, CDR1 is MNHNS and CDR2 SASEGT. Between the trimmed V and J ends, which lost 6 bases and 6 bases, there was a span of 15 bases. This CDR3 has 14 residues. The CDR3 is CASRTGTYGNEQFF. CDR3 in DNA: TGTGCCAGCAGAACCGGGACTTACGGCAATGAGCAGTTCTTC.